What follows is one TCR beta chain and its context. Methods used by the authors: By means of reference gene primer amplification, nucleated cell counts were estimated. The method was immunoSEQ multiplex PCR; TCRdb's version includes in-frame clones alone and lacks a portion of them. Clone size and V and J calls were adopted from that table, with D and trimming inferred from the DNA. The sample shows some 45,000 clones, about 80% of them seen only once. This CDR3 contains 17 residues. Trimming shortened V by 6 bases and J by 1 base, and 18 bases separated the two germline ends. The germline gives CDR1 LGHDT, CDR2 YNNKEL (reference sequence). The data belong to a study of blood T cell repertoires in COVID-19. The wider study: Specimens from acute and convalescent COVID-19 originated in the United States, Italy and Spain. In each case, the material was cDNA or gDNA derived from T cells, B-cell-depleted T cells, or PBMCs.

V and J are TRBV3-1 (or the pseudogene TRBV3-2) and TRBJ2-2; the D gene is possibly TRBD1 (6 bases). Material: peripheral blood. The sequence derives from a man aged 55 to 70 with acute or convalescent COVID-19. The CDR3 nucleotides are TGTGCCAGCAGGCCGAATCTCCCGGGACAGAACACCGGGGAGCTGTTTTTT. This gives the protein CASRPNLPGQNTGELFF.